The sequence of this T cell receptor beta chain was determined in a study of early T cells in non-severe SARS-CoV-2 infection (dated by TCRdb to the early 2020s). Background on the whole study: Because TCR sequencing relied on bulk RNA taken from unsorted whole blood, pairing of alpha and beta chains was not possible.

General findings and caveats noted by the study authors: VDJdb matching was skewed toward anti-spike CD8 responses and likely underestimated virus-specific expansions by missing private and CD4 specificities.

The CDR3 runs 11 amino acids, cysteine and phenylalanine included. Only the CDR3 region is kept as DNA, spanning 33 bases read in frame from base 1. Cut back by 10 bases and 8 bases, the V and J ends lie 14 bases apart. CDR1 and CDR2 are read off the germline V gene as MNHNS and SASEGT. The study was a case-control design nested within a healthcare worker cohort in London, UK, with weekly nasopharyngeal swab PCR tests and blood sampling. Healthcare workers were recruited during the week of the UK lockdown, between 23 and 31 March 2020, and followed weekly for up to about 15 weeks. The method behind the library was 5' RACE. Sequenced on a NextSeq 500. Unique molecular identifiers were attached to individual cDNA molecules in the TCR library protocol so that sequencing error and PCR bias could be corrected. Sequencing covered both TCR alpha and beta chains, and within each sample the abundances of alpha and beta sequences were tightly co-correlated. Turning to the authors' computational methods: Decombinator V4 was used to perform V gene, J gene and CDR3 annotation of TCR sequences. Expanded TCRs were defined as changing significantly between any two time points under a Poisson model with p below 0.0001. TCR abundances were normalised to the total number of TCRs sequenced per sample and expressed as counts per million. TRAV1-2 paired with TRAJ12, TRAJ20 or TRAJ33 defined MAIT TCRs, while TRAV10 paired with TRAJ18 defined iNKT TCRs. VDJdb, accessed 1 November 2021, was searched for CMV, EBV and SARS-CoV-2 annotated TCRs, excluding TCRs annotated for multiple antigens. TCRdb passed the public sequencing reads through fastp at Q25 and MiXCR, retaining productive beta sequences. Rows merge per CDR3 protein into single entries with the most common DNA and genes. TCRdb's processing, not the authors', yielded these V and J calls. For this sample there are some 85,000 distinct CDR3 sequences; about an eighth appear just once. The ten largest clones take up about 1.5% of the sample.

As regards this clonotype: Which antigen it targets is not known. No much larger clone is present one base from it, and per-base qualities are unavailable.

This chain joins TRBV6-1 to TRBJ1-1; there is no confident call for the D gene. The clonotype was recovered from an adult who was a healthcare worker with PCR-confirmed SARS-CoV-2 infection or an uninfected control (not recorded which). The sample consisted of whole blood. The nucleotide sequence is TGTGCCACTATATTCAGTGACGAAGCTTTCTTT. It is translated as CATIFSDEAFF.